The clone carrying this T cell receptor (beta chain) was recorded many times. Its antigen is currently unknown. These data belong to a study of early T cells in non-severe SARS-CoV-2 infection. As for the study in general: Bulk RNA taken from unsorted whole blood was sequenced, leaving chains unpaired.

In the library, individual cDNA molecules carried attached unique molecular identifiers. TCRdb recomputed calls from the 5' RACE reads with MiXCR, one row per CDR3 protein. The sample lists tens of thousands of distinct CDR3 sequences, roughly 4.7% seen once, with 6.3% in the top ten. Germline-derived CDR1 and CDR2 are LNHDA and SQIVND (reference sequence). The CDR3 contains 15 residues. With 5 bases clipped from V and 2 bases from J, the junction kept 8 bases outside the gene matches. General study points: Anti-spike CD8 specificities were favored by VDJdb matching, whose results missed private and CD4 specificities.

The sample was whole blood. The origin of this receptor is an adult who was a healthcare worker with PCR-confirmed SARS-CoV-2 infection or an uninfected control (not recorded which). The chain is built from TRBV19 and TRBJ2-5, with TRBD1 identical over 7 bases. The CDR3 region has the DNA TGTGCCAGTAGTCACCGACAGGGTTGGCAAGAGACCCAGTACTTC. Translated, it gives CASSHRQGWQETQYF.